Listed below are T cell receptor beta chains from one sample, sequenced in a study of identical twins. MiXCR, applied by TCRdb to the 5' RACE reads, yields one record per CDR3 protein. The top ten hold around 1.6% of the sample, which has roughly 630,000 distinct CDR3 sequences, roughly 6.6% seen once. These data were also filed under a second study, of yellow fever vaccine responses in identical twins.

Sequenced input: PBMCs. Receptors originate from a woman aged 18-29 years in good health. Each CDR3 is given with its conserved first and last residue. Each record gives: clone size, J gene, D gene, V gene, CDR3 protein, CDR3 DNA. The D gene is left open where the match is weak. A clone size is listed for some rows: how often the clone was seen (once, few, many), or a class if it is expanded.

size: .; J: TRBJ1-4; D: .; V: TRBV4-1; CDR3: CASSHSYPNEKLFF; DNA: TGCGCCAGCAGCCACTCCTATCCGAATGAAAAACTGTTTTTT
size: few; J: TRBJ2-3; D: TRBD2; V: TRBV12-3/TRBV12-4; CDR3: CASSRGTSTVTDTQYF; DNA: TGTGCCAGCAGCCGAGGGACTAGCACAGTCACAGATACGCAGTATTTT
size: .; J: TRBJ2-1; D: .; V: TRBV10-3; CDR3: CAISEGGLVYNEQFF; DNA: TGTGCCATCAGTGAGGGGGGCTTAGTTTACAATGAGCAGTTCTTC
size: .; J: TRBJ1-1; D: TRBD1; V: TRBV5-1; CDR3: CASSLVDRDGKEAFF; DNA: TGCGCCAGCAGCTTGGTGGACAGGGACGGGAAGGAAGCTTTCTTT
size: few; J: TRBJ2-3; D: .; V: TRBV10-1; CDR3: CASSDYGLTTDTQYF; DNA: TGCGCCAGCAGTGATTACGGTCTAACCACAGATACGCAGTATTTT
size: few; J: TRBJ2-4; D: .; V: TRBV4-1; CDR3: CASSQGSARGLAKNIQYF; DNA: TGCGCCAGCAGCCAAGGGTCTGCTCGCGGCTTAGCCAAAAACATTCAGTACTTC
size: many; J: TRBJ2-1; D: .; V: TRBV5-1; CDR3: CASSLGGGTFSSSYNEQFF; DNA: TGCGCCAGCAGCTTGGGGGGGGGGACATTTTCTAGCTCCTACAATGAGCAGTTCTTC
size: few; J: TRBJ2-4; D: TRBD1; V: TRBV9; CDR3: CASSEGGQGSVKNIQYF; DNA: TGTGCCAGCAGCGAGGGGGGACAGGGGTCGGTCAAAAACATTCAGTACTTC
size: many; J: TRBJ2-7; D: .; V: TRBV12-3/TRBV12-4; CDR3: CASSLVREGSYEQYF; DNA: TGTGCCAGCAGTTTAGTCCGGGAAGGGTCCTACGAGCAGTACTTC
size: few; J: TRBJ2-7; D: .; V: TRBV11-3; CDR3: CASSLGGGTGFYEQYF; DNA: TGTGCCAGCAGCTTAGGGGGGGGGACAGGATTCTACGAGCAGTACTTC
size: few; J: TRBJ2-3; D: TRBD2; V: TRBV20-1; CDR3: CSAAAPGRGGYTQYF; DNA: TGCAGTGCTGCCGCCCCCGGGAGGGGAGGGTATACGCAGTATTTT
size: .; J: TRBJ2-1; D: TRBD2; V: TRBV7-6; CDR3: CASSPVGGRNYNEQFF; DNA: TGTGCCAGCAGCCCCGTGGGGGGGAGGAACTACAATGAGCAGTTCTTC
size: .; J: TRBJ2-3; D: TRBD2; V: TRBV20-1; CDR3: CCASDGRLASTDTQYF; DNA: TGCTGTGCTAGTGACGGGAGACTAGCGAGCACAGATACGCAGTATTTT
size: .; J: TRBJ2-1; D: .; V: TRBV7-9; CDR3: CASSLGVGTVNEQFF; DNA: TGTGCCAGCAGCTTAGGGGTGGGGACGGTAAATGAGCAGTTCTTC
size: few; J: TRBJ2-7; D: .; V: TRBV6-5; CDR3: CASSYTRDGYEQYF; DNA: TGTGCCAGCAGTTACACGAGGGACGGCTACGAGCAGTACTTC
size: .; J: TRBJ2-1; D: .; V: TRBV5-1; CDR3: CASSLARQSSYNEQFF; DNA: TGCGCCAGCAGCTTGGCCCGCCAGAGCTCCTACAATGAGCAGTTCTTC
size: few; J: TRBJ2-1; D: TRBD2; V: TRBV24-1; CDR3: CATSDRDARGGYNEQFF; DNA: TGTGCCACCAGTGATAGGGACGCTCGGGGGGGATACAATGAGCAGTTCTTC
size: many; J: TRBJ2-3; D: .; V: TRBV5-5; CDR3: CASSTGITDTQYF; DNA: TGTGCCAGCTCGACAGGTATCACAGATACGCAGTATTTT
size: many; J: TRBJ1-2; D: TRBD1; V: TRBV10-3; CDR3: CAISEQGQGSSGYTF; DNA: TGTGCCATCAGTGAACAAGGACAGGGATCGAGTGGCTACACCTTC
size: few; J: TRBJ2-5; D: TRBD2; V: TRBV9; CDR3: CASSVSRTSPQETQYF; DNA: TGTGCCAGCAGCGTGTCAAGGACTAGCCCTCAAGAGACCCAGTACTTC
size: few; J: TRBJ2-3; D: .; V: TRBV10-3; CDR3: CAISRAGDGGHTDTQYF; DNA: TGTGCCATCAGCAGAGCAGGTGACGGGGGCCACACAGATACGCAGTATTTT
size: few; J: TRBJ2-3; D: TRBD2; V: TRBV7-2; CDR3: CASSSGTRGGADTQYF; DNA: TGTGCCAGCAGCTCCGGGACACGGGGGGGGGCAGATACGCAGTATTTT
size: few; J: TRBJ2-7; D: .; V: TRBV5-1; CDR3: CASSPQALSYEQYF; DNA: TGCGCCAGCAGCCCGCAGGCCCTCTCCTACGAGCAGTACTTC
size: many; J: TRBJ1-1; D: .; V: TRBV6-5; CDR3: CASSYRGSGNTEAFF; DNA: TGTGCCAGCAGTTATAGAGGGAGTGGGAACACTGAAGCTTTCTTT
size: .; J: TRBJ2-2; D: TRBD1; V: TRBV6-1; CDR3: CASRDRLSTGELFF; DNA: TGTGCCAGCAGGGACAGGTTGAGCACCGGGGAGCTGTTTTTT
size: many; J: TRBJ2-1; D: .; V: TRBV9; CDR3: CASSKGEGQHNEQFF; DNA: TGTGCCAGCAGCAAAGGTGAGGGACAACACAATGAGCAGTTCTTC
size: many; J: TRBJ2-3; D: .; V: TRBV28; CDR3: CASINRQSVQYF; DNA: TGTGCCAGCATAAACAGACAGAGCGTGCAGTATTTT
size: few; J: TRBJ2-1; D: .; V: TRBV9; CDR3: CASSVAPTGTSNEQFF; DNA: TGTGCCAGCAGCGTAGCCCCCACCGGGACCTCTAATGAGCAGTTCTTC
size: many; J: TRBJ2-3; D: TRBD2; V: TRBV4-1; CDR3: CASSQGLANWADTQYF; DNA: TGCGCCAGCAGCCAGGGACTAGCGAATTGGGCAGATACGCAGTATTTT
size: .; J: TRBJ2-2; D: TRBD1; V: TRBV3-1; CDR3: CASSPGTGGRNTGELFF; DNA: TGTGCCAGCAGCCCCGGGACAGGGGGCCGGAACACCGGGGAGCTGTTTTTT
size: .; J: TRBJ1-2; D: .; V: TRBV7-9; CDR3: CASSLVDSFYGYTF; DNA: TGTGCCAGCAGCTTAGTGGACAGTTTCTATGGCTACACCTTC
size: few; J: TRBJ2-2; D: .; V: TRBV28; CDR3: CASKGTPGQGTNTGELFF; DNA: TGTGCCAGCAAAGGAACCCCTGGTCAGGGGACGAACACCGGGGAGCTGTTTTTT
size: few; J: TRBJ2-3; D: TRBD1; V: TRBV25-1; CDR3: CASSANRGTSTDTQYF; DNA: TGTGCCAGCAGTGCCAACAGGGGGACTAGCACAGATACGCAGTATTTT
size: few; J: TRBJ1-2; D: TRBD1; V: TRBV20-1; CDR3: CSASNSRGRTNYGYTF; DNA: TGCAGTGCTAGTAACTCCAGGGGGAGAACTAACTATGGCTACACCTTC
size: many; J: TRBJ2-5; D: .; V: TRBV5-1; CDR3: CASSEGTQQETQYF; DNA: TGCGCCAGCAGCGAGGGGACACAACAAGAGACCCAGTACTTC
size: .; J: TRBJ2-4; D: .; V: TRBV7-9; CDR3: CASSLGPEAKNIQYF; DNA: TGTGCCAGCAGCTTAGGTCCGGAGGCCAAAAACATTCAGTACTTC
size: .; J: TRBJ2-7; D: TRBD2; V: TRBV2; CDR3: CASSDMRGAQATSGYEQYF; DNA: TGTGCCAGCAGTGATATGAGAGGGGCCCAAGCGACTAGCGGCTACGAGCAGTACTTC
size: many; J: TRBJ1-4; D: TRBD1; V: TRBV28; CDR3: CASRPRPWTGTNEKLFF; DNA: TGTGCCAGCAGACCGAGACCGTGGACAGGGACTAATGAAAAACTGTTTTTT
size: few; J: TRBJ2-5; D: .; V: TRBV18; CDR3: CASSPPGKKETQYF; DNA: TGTGCCAGCTCACCACCCGGCAAGAAAGAGACCCAGTACTTC
size: many; J: TRBJ2-2; D: .; V: TRBV25-1; CDR3: CASKPTQFGTGELFF; DNA: TGTGCCAGCAAACCGACACAGTTTGGCACCGGGGAGCTGTTTTTT
size: many; J: TRBJ1-2; D: .; V: TRBV5-1; CDR3: CASSPEQGTYGYTF; DNA: TGCGCCAGCAGCCCAGAACAGGGAACCTATGGCTACACCTTC
size: many; J: TRBJ1-6; D: .; V: TRBV25-1; CDR3: CASSEFSSPLHF; DNA: TGTGCCAGCAGTGAATTCTCTTCACCCCTCCACTTT
size: .; J: TRBJ1-2; D: TRBD1; V: TRBV15; CDR3: CATTPDRGGYGYTF; DNA: TGTGCCACCACTCCGGACAGGGGAGGCTATGGCTACACCTTC
size: .; J: TRBJ1-1; D: .; V: TRBV7-9; CDR3: CASSSVTGWGTEAFF; DNA: TGTGCCAGCAGCTCCGTAACAGGGTGGGGGACTGAAGCTTTCTTT
size: .; J: TRBJ1-2; D: .; V: TRBV11-2; CDR3: CASSVAGASNYGYTF; DNA: TGTGCCAGCAGCGTAGCAGGGGCCTCCAACTATGGCTACACCTTC
size: .; J: TRBJ2-3; D: TRBD2; V: TRBV27; CDR3: CASSLISSGALPDTQYF; DNA: TGTGCCAGCAGTTTAATCTCTAGCGGGGCGTTGCCAGATACGCAGTATTTT
size: .; J: TRBJ2-2; D: TRBD1; V: TRBV20-1; CDR3: CSAREGQATGELFF; DNA: TGCAGTGCTAGAGAGGGACAGGCCACCGGGGAGCTGTTTTTT
size: few; J: TRBJ2-7; D: TRBD1; V: TRBV20-1; CDR3: CSARAIGDRGSYYEQYF; DNA: TGCAGTGCTAGGGCAATTGGGGACAGGGGCTCTTACTACGAGCAGTACTTC
size: many; J: TRBJ1-4; D: TRBD1; V: TRBV12-3/TRBV12-4; CDR3: CASSLTGTVGEKLFF; DNA: TGTGCCAGCAGTTTAACGGGGACAGTCGGTGAAAAACTGTTTTTT